Sequencing of this T cell receptor beta chain was carried out in a study of control samples from healthy donors and cancer patients. Germline-derived CDR1 and CDR2 are SGHAT and FQNNGV. Trimming at V came to 4 bases and at J to 3 bases, leaving 8 bases not matched to a gene. This CDR3 comprises 16 residues. The table came from immunoSEQ multiplex PCR; TCRdb's copy has only in-frame clones and leaves some out. The repertoire includes some 130,000 clones, 92% of them detected once, and over 2% sits in the top ten. This chain connects TRBV11-2 to TRBJ2-5; 10 bases are a match to TRBD1. Sequenced input: blood. The sequence derives from a woman aged 45-60 years in good health. Here the CDR3 reads CASSYSLGQGEETQYF. CDR3 sequence (DNA): TGTGCCAGCAGCTATTCCCTAGGACAGGGGGAAGAGACCCAGTACTTC.